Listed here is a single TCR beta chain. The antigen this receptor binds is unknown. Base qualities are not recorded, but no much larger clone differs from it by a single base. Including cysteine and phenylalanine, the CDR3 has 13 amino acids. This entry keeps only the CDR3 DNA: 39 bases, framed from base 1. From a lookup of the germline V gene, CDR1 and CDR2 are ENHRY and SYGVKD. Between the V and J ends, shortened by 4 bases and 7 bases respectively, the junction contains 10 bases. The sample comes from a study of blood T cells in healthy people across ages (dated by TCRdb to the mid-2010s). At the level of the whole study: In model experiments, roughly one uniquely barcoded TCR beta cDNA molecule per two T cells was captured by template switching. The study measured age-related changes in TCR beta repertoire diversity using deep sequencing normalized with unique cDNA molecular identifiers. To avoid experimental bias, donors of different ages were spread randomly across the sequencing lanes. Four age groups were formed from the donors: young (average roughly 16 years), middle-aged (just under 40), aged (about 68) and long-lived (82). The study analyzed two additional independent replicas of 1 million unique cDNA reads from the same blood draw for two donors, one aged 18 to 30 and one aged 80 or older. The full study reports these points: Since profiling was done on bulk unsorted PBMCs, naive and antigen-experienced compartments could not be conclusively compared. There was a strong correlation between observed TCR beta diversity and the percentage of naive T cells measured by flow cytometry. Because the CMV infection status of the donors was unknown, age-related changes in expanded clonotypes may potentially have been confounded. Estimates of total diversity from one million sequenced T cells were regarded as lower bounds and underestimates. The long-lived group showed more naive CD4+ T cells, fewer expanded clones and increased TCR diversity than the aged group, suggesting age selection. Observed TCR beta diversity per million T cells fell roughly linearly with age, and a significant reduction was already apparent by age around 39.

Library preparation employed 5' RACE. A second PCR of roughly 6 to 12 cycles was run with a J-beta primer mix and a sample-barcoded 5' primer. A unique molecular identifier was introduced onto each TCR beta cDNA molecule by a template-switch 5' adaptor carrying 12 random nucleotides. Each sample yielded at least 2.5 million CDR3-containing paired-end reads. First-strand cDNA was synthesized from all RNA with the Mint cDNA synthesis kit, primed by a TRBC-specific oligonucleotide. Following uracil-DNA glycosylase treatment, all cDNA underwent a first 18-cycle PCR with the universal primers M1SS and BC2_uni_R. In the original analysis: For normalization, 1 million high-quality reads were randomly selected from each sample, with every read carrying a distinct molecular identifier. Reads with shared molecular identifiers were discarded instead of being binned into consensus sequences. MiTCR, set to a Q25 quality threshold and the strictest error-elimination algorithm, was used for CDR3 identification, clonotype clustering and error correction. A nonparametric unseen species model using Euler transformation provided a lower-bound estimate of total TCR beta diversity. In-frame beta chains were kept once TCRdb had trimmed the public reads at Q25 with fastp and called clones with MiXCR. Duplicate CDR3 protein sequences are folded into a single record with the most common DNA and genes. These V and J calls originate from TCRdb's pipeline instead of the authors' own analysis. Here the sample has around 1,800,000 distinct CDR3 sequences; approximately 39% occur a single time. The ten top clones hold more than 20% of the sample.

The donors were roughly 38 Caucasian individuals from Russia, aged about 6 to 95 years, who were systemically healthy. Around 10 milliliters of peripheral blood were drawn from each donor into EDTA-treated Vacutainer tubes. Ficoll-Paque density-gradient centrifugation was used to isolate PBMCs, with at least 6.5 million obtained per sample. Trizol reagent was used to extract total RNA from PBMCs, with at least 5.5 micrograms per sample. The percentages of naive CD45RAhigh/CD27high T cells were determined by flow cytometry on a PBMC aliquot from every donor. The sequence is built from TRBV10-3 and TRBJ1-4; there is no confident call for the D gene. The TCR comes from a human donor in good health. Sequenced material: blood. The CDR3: CAISVSGGEKLFF. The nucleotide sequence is TGTGCCATCAGTGTTTCGGGAGGTGAAAAACTGTTTTTT.